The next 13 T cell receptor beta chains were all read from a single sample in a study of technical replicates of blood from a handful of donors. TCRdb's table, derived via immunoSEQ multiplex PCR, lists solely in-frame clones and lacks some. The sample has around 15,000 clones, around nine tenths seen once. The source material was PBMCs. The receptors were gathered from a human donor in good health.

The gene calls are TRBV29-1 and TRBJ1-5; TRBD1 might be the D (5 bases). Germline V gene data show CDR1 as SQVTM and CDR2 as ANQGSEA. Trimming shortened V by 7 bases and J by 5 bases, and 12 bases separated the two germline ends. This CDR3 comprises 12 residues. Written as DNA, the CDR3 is TGCAGCGCTGGGGGGGGTGATCAGCCCCAGCATTTT. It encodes CSAGGGDQPQHF.

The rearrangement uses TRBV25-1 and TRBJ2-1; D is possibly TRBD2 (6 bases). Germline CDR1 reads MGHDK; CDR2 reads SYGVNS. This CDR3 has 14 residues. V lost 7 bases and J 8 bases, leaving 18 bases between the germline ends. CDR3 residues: CASTLKVGGHEQFF. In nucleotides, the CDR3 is TGTGCCAGCACCCTCAAGGTGGGGGGACATGAGCAGTTCTTC.

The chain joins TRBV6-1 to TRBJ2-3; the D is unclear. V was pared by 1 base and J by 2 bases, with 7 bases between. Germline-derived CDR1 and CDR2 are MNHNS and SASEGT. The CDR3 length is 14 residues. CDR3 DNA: TGTGCCAGCAGTGAAGGGGCCAACACAGATACGCAGTATTTT. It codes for CASSEGANTDTQYF.

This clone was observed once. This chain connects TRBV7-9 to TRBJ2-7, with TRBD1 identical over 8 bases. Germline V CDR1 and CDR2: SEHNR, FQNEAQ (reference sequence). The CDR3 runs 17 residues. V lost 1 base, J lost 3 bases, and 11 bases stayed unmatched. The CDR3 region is CASSLGWGQELIYEQYF. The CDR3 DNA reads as TGTGCCAGCAGCTTAGGTTGGGGACAGGAACTTATCTACGAGCAGTACTTC.

As DNA, the CDR3 is TGTGCCAGCAGTGACCTCGGGTACTCCTACGAGCAGTACTTC. Its translation: CASSDLGYSYEQYF. The chain links TRBV25-1 to TRBJ2-7; D gene unclear. V lost 3 bases, J lost 0 bases, and 9 bases lay in between. Germline V gives CDR1 MGHDK, CDR2 SYGVNS. The CDR3 contains 14 residues.

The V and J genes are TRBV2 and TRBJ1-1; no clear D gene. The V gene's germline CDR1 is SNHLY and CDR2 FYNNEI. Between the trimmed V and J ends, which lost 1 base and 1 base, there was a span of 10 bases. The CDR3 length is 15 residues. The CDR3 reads CASSEGVGPNTEAFF. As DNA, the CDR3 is TGTGCCAGCAGTGAAGGGGTGGGCCCGAACACTGAAGCTTTCTTT.

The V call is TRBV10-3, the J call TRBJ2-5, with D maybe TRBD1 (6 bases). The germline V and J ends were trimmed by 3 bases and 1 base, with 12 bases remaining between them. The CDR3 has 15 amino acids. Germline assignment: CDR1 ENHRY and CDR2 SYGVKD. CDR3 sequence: CAISEGTPFQETQYF. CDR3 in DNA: TGTGCCATCAGTGAAGGGACACCCTTCCAAGAGACCCAGTACTTC.

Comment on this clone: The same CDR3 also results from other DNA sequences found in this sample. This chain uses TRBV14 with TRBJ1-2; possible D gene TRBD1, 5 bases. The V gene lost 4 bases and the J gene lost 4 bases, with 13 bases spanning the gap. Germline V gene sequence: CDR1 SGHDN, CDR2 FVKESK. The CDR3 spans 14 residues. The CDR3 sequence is CASSPRTNSYGYTF. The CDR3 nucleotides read TGTGCCAGCAGCCCACGGACAAATAGCTATGGCTACACCTTC.

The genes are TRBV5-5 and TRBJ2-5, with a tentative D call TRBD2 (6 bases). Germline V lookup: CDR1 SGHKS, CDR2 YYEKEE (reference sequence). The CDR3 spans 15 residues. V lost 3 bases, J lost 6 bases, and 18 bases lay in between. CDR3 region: CASSSELAGWKTQYF. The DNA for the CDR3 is TGTGCCAGCAGCTCTGAACTAGCAGGTTGGAAGACCCAGTACTTC. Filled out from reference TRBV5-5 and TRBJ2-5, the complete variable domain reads DAGVTQSPTHLIKTRGQQVTLRCSPISGHKSVSWYQQVLGQGPQFIFQYYEKEERGRGNFPDRFSARQFPNYSSELNVNALLLGDSALYLCASSSELAGWKTQYFGPGTRLLVL.

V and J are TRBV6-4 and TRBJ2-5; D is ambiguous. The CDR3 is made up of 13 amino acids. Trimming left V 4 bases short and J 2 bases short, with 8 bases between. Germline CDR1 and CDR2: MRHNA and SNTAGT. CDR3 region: CASSVTPQETQYF. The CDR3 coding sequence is TGTGCCAGCAGTGTTACTCCACAAGAGACCCAGTACTTC.

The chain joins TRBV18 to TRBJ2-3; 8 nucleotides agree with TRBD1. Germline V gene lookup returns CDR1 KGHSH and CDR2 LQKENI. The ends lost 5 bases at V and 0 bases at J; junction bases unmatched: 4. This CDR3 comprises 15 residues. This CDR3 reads CASSTGQGSTDTQYF. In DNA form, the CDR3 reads TGTGCCAGCTCAACCGGACAGGGCAGCACAGATACGCAGTATTTT.

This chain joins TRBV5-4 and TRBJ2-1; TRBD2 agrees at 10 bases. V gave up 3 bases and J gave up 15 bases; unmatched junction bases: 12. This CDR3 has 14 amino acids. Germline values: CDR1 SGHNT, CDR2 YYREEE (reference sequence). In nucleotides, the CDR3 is TGTGCCAGCAGCTCTGGTGGGCTAGCGGGAGTACGGTTCTTC. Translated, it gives CASSSGGLAGVRFF.

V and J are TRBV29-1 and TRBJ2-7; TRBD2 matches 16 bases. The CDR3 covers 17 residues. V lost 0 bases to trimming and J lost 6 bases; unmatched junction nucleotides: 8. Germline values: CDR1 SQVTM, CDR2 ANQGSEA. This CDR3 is CSVEDPGLAGGRIEQYF. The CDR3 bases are TGCAGCGTTGAAGACCCGGGACTAGCGGGAGGGCGAATCGAGCAGTACTTC.